This paragraph covers one TCR beta chain sequence. Its antigen is still unknown. TCRdb's copy holds only in-frame clones and misses some; the assay was immunoSEQ multiplex PCR. Among fewer than 850,000 clones listed, about two thirds were seen once. This specimen belongs to a study of shared clonotypes between healthy human individuals. Trimming took off 4 bases at V and 7 bases at J, with 17 bases between the two ends. The CDR3 contains 14 residues. Germline CDR1 reads SGHAT; CDR2 reads FQNNGV. All participating donors were Caucasian adults from Nashville, Tennessee. Negatively enriched CD4+ T cells were divided by CD45RA into naive and memory. Study outcomes and limitations: The low donor count limited represented genetic and exposure-history diversity. Generation probabilities were higher for clonotypes shared across all four sorted-subset donors than for unshared ones.

This sequence originates from a woman under 40 in good health. The specimen sequenced was memory CD4+ T cells sorted from blood. Subset specified: CD45RA-negative fraction. The chain employs TRBV11-2 and TRBJ2-7; D possibly uses TRBD1 or TRBD2 (5 bases each). In DNA form, the CDR3 reads TGTGCCAGCAGCTCCGGGCCCTCTGGGGGAGAGCAGTACTTC. This gives the protein CASSSGPSGGEQYF. Complete variable domain (other parts from reference TRBV11-2 and TRBJ2-7): EAGVAQSPRYKIIEKRQSVAFWCNPISGHATLYWYQQILGQGPKLLIQFQNNGVVDDSQLPKDRFSAERLKGVDSTLKIQPAKLEDSAVYLCASSSGPSGGEQYFGPGTRLTVT.